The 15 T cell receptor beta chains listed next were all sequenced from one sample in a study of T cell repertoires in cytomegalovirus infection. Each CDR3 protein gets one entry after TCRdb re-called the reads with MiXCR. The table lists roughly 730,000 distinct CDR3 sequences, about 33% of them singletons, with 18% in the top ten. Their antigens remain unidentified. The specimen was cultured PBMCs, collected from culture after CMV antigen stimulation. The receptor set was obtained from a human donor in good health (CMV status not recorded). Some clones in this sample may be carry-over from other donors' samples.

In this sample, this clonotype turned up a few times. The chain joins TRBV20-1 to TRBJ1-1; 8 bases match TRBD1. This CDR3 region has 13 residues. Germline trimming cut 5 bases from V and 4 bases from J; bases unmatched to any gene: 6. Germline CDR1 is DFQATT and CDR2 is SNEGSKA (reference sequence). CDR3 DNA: TGCAGTGCTCTAGGACAGGGAGGCACTGAAGCTTTCTTT. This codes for CSALGQGGTEAFF.

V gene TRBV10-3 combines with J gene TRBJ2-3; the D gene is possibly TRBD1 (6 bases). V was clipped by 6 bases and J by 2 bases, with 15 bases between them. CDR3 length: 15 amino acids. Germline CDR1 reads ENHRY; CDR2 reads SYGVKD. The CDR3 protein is CAISSTGSDTDTQYF. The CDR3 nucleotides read TGTGCCATCAGCTCTACAGGGTCGGACACAGATACGCAGTATTTT.

The CDR3 reads CASGGPEVDTEAFF. The CDR3 DNA is TGTGCCAGCGGTGGTCCCGAAGTGGACACTGAAGCTTTCTTT. The chain carries TRBV6-1 and TRBJ1-1; no clear D. Germline V CDR1 and CDR2: MNHNS, SASEGT. Trimming removed 8 bases at V and 3 bases at J, with 16 bases between. The CDR3 is 14 residues long.

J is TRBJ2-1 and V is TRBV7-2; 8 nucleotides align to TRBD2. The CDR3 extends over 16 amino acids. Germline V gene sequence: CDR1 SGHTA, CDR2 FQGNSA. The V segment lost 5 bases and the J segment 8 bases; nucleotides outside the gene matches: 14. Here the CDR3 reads CASSPRLSGSWDEQFF. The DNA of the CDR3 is TGTGCCAGCAGCCCCCGCCTAAGCGGGAGTTGGGATGAGCAGTTCTTC.

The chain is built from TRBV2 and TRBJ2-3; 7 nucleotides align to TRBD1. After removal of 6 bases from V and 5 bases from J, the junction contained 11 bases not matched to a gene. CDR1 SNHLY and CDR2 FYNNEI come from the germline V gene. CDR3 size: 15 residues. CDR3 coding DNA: TGTGCCAGCAGCCCGAAGGGGGCGCCTGTAGATACGCAGTATTTT. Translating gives CASSPKGAPVDTQYF.

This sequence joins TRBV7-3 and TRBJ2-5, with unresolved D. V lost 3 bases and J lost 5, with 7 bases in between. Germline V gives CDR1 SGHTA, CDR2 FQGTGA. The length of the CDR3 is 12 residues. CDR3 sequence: CASSFFAETQYF. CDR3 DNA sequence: TGTGCCAGCAGCTTCTTTGCTGAGACCCAGTACTTC. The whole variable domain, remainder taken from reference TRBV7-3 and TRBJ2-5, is GAGVSQTPSNKVTEKGKYVELRCDPISGHTALYWYRQSLGQGPEFLIYFQGTGAADDSGLPNDRFFAVRPEGSVSTLKIQRTERGDSAVYLCASSFFAETQYFGPGTRLLVL.

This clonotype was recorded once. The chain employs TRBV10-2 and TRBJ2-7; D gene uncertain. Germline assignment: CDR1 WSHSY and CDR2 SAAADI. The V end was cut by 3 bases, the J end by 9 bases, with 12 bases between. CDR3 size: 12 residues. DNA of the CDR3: TGCGCCAGCAGTGACCCGGTAATGGGGCAGTACTTC. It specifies CASSDPVMGQYF.

CDR3 residues: CASSVRDSVNEKLFF. The CDR3 region has the DNA TGTGCCAGCAGTGTCCGGGACAGCGTTAATGAAAAACTGTTTTTT. This chain uses TRBV12-3 or TRBV12-4 with TRBJ1-4; 7 nucleotides line up with TRBD1. Losses at the gene ends were 5 bases for V and 4 bases for J; bases not matched to a gene: 7. CDR3 length: 15 amino acids.

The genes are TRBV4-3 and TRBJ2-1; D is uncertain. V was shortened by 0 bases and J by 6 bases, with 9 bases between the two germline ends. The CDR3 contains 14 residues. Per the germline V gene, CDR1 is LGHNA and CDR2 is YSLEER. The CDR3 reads CASSQDHGTNEQFF. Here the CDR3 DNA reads TGCGCCAGCAGCCAAGATCATGGTACCAATGAGCAGTTCTTC.

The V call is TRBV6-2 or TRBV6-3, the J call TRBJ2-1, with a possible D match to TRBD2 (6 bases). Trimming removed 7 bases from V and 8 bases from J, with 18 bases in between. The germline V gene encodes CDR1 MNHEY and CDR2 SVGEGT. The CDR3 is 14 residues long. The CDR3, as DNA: TGTGCCAGCACCAGTCACGGGAGCATTGATGAGCAGTTCTTC. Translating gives CASTSHGSIDEQFF.

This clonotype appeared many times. The chain's CDR3 is CASSLVRQQGEFF. CDR3 nucleotide sequence: TGTGCCAGCAGCTTAGTTAGGCAGCAGGGAGAGTTCTTC. The V call is TRBV7-6, the J call TRBJ2-1, with D perhaps being TRBD1 or TRBD2 (5 bases each). Germline V CDR1 and CDR2: SGHVS, FNYEAQ. The CDR3 contains 13 residues. V was clipped by 1 base and J by 14 bases, with 15 bases between them.

CDR3 sequence reads: CATSQGPLIYEQYF. CDR3 nucleotide sequence: TGTGCCACCAGCCAGGGACCGTTGATCTACGAGCAGTACTTC. The chain combines TRBV15 with TRBJ2-7, with D perhaps being TRBD1 or TRBD2 (5 bases each). CDR1 is LNHNV, CDR2 YYDKDF, per germline (reference sequence). The CDR3 extends over 14 amino acids. The V end was cut by 5 bases, the J end by 3 bases, with 14 bases between.

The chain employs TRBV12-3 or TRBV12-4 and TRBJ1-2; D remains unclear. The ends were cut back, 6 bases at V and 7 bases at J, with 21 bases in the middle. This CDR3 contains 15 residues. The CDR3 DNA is TGTGCCAGCAGCTACGGTTTCCCCGTGAGGTTTGGCTACACCTTC. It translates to CASSYGFPVRFGYTF.

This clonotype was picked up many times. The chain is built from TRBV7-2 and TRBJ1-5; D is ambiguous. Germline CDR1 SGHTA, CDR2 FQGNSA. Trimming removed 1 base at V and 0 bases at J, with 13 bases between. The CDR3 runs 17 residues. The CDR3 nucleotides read TGTGCCAGCAGCTTAGGATTTTTCGGGTATAGCAATCAGCCCCAGCATTTT. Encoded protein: CASSLGFFGYSNQPQHF. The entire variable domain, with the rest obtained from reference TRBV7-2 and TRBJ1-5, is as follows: GAGVSQSPSNKVTEKGKDVELRCDPISGHTALYWYRQSLGQGLEFLIYFQGNSAPDKSGLPSDRFSAERTGGSVSTLTIQRTQQEDSAVYLCASSLGFFGYSNQPQHFGDGTRLSIL.

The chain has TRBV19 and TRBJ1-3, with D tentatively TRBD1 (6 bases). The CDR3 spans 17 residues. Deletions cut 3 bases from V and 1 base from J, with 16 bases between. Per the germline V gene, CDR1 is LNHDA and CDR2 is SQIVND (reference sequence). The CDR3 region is CASSISFDRISGNTIYF. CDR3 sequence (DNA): TGTGCCAGTAGTATCTCCTTCGACAGGATTTCTGGAAACACCATATATTTT. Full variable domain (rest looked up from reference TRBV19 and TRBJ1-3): DGGITQSPKYLFRKEGQNVTLSCEQNLNHDAMYWYRQDPGQGLRLIYYSQIVNDFQKGDIAEGYSVSREKKESFPLTVTSAQKNPTAFYLCASSISFDRISGNTIYFGEGSWLTVV.